This T cell receptor beta chain originates from a study of T cell repertoires in cytomegalovirus infection. Study-wide background: CMV infection and matching HLA type were both indicated by public TCR beta signatures. Whole-study results and caveats: CMV carriers with the relevant HLA were identified by cumulative public TCR beta family frequency. HLA-C-restricted TCR beta clonotypes specific for CMV led the ex vivo response.

Turning to this clonotype: Its antigen is unknown.

CDR3 length: 13 residues. V lost 7 bases and J 4 bases, leaving 12 bases between the germline ends. TCRdb redid the calling of the reads with MiXCR, one entry per CDR3 protein. The sample holds more than 150,000 distinct CDR3 sequences, about 21% seen once. The gene calls are TRBV12-3 or TRBV12-4 and TRBJ2-3; possible D gene TRBD2, 5 bases. What was sequenced was PBMCs. This TCR was recovered from a human donor in good health (CMV status not recorded). Some clones in this sample may be carry-over from other donors' samples. In DNA form, the CDR3 reads TGTGCCAGCAATAGCGCGTGGGCAGATACGCAGTATTTT. As protein: CASNSAWADTQYF.